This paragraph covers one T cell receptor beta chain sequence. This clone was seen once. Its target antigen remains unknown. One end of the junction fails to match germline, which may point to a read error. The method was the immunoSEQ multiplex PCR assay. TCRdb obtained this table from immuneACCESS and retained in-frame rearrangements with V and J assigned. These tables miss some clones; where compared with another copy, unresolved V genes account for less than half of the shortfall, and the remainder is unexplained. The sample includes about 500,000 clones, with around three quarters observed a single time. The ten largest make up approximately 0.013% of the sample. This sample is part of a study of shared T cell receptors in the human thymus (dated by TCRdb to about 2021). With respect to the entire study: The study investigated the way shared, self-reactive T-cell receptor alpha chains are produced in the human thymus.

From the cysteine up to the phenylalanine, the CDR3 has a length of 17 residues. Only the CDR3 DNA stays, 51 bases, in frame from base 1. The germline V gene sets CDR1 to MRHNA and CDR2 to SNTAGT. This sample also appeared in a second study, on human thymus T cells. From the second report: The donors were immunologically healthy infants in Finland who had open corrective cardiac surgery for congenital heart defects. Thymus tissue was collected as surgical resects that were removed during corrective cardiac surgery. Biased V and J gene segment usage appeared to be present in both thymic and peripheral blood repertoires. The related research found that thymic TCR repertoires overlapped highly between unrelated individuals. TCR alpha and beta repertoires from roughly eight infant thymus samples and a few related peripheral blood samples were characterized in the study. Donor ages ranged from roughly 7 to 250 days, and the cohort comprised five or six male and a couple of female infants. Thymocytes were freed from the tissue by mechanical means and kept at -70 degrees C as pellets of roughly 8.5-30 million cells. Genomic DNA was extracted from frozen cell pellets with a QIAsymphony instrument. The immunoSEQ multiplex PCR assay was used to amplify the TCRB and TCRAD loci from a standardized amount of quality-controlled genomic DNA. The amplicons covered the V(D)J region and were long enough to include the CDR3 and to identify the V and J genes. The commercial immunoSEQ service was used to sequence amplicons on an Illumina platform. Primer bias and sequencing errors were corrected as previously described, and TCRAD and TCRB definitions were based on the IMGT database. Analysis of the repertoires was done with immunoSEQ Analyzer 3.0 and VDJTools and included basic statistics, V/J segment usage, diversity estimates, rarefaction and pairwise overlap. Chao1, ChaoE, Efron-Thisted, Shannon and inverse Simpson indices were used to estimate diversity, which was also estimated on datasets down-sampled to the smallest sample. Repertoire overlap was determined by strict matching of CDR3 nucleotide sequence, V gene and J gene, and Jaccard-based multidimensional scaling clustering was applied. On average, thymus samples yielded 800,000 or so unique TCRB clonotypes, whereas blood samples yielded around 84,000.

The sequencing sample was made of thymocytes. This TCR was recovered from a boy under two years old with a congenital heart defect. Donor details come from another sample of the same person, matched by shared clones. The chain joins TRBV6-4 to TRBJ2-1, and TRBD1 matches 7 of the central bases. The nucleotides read TGTGCCAGCAGCGACTTTAGACAGGGACGAACCTACAATGAGCAGTTCTTC. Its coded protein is CASSDFRQGRTYNEQFF.